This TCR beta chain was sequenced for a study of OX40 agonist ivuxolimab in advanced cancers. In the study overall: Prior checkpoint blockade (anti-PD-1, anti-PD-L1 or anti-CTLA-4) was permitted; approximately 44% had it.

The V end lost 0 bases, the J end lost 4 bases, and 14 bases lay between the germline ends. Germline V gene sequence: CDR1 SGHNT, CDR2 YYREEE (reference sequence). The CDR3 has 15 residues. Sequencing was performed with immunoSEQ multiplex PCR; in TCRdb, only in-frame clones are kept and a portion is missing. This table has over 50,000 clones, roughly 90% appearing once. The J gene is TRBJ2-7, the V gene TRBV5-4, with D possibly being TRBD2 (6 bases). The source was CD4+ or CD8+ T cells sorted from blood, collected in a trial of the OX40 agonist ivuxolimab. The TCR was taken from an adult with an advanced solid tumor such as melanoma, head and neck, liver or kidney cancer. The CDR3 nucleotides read TGTGCCAGCAGCTTGGCCGGACTAACCGCTTACGAGCAGTACTTC. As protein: CASSLAGLTAYEQYF. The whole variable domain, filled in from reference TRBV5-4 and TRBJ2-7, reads ETGVTQSPTHLIKTRGQQVTLRCSSQSGHNTVSWYQQALGQGPQFIFQYYREEENGRGNFPPRFSGLQFPNYSSELNVNALELDDSALYLCASSLAGLTAYEQYFGPGTRLTVT.